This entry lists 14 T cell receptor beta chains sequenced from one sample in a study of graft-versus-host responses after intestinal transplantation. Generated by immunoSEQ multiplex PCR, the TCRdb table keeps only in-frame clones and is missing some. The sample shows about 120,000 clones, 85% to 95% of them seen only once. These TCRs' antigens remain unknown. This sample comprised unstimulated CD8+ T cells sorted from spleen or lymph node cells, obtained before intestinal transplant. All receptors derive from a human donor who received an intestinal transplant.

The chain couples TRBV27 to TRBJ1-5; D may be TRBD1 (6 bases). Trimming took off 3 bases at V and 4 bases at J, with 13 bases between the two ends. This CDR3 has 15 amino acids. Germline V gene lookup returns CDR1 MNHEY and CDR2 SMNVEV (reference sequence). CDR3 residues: CASSLVRGMNQPQHF. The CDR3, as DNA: TGTGCCAGCAGTTTGGTCAGGGGTATGAATCAGCCCCAGCATTTT.

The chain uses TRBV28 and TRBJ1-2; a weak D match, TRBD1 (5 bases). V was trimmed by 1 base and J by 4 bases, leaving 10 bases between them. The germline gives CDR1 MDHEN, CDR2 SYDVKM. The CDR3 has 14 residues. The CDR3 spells CASSLSPGLYGYTF. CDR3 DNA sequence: TGTGCCAGCAGTTTATCCCCAGGGCTCTATGGCTACACCTTC.

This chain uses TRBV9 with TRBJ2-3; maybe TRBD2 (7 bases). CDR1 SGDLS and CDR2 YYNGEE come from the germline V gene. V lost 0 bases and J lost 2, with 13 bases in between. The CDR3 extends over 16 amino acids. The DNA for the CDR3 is TGTGCCAGCAGCGTAGAAGGGGGACTATCCACAGATACGCAGTATTTT. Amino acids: CASSVEGGLSTDTQYF.

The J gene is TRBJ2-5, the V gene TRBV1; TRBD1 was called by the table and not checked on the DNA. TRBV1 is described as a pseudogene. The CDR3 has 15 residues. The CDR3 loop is CTSSLRRGLQETQYF. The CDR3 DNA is TGCACCAGCAGCCTCCGAAGGGGGCTTCAAGAGACCCAGTACTTC.

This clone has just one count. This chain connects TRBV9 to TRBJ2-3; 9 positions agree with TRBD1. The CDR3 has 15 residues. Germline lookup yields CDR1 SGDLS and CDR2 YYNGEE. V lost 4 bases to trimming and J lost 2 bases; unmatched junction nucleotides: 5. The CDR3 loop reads CASSSTGGFTDTQYF. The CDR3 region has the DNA TGTGCCAGCAGCTCGACAGGGGGATTCACAGATACGCAGTATTTT. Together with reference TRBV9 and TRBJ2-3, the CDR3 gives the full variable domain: DSGVTQTPKHLITATGQRVTLRCSPRSGDLSVYWYQQSLDQGLQFLIQYYNGEERAKGNILERFSAQQFPDLHSELNLSSLELGDSALYFCASSSTGGFTDTQYFGPGTRLTVL.

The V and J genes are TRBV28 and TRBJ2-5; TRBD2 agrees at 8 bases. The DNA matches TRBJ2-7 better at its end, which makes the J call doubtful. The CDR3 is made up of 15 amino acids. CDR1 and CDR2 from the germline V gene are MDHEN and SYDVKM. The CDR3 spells CASSLYPGGPNEQYF. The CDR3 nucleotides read TGTGCCAGCAGTTTATATCCGGGAGGGCCCAACGAGCAGTACTTC.

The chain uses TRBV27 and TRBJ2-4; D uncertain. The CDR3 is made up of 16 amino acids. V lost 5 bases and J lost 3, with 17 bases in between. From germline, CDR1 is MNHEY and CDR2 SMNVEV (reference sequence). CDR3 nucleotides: TGTGCCAGCAGTCCCCCGGACGCTTTGGGCAAAAACATTCAGTACTTC. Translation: CASSPPDALGKNIQYF.

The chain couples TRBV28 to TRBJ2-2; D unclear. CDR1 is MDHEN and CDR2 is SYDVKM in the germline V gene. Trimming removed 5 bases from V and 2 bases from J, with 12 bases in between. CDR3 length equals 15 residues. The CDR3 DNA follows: TGTGCCAGCAGTCCAACCAACAGTAACACCGGGGAGCTGTTTTTT. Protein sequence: CASSPTNSNTGELFF.

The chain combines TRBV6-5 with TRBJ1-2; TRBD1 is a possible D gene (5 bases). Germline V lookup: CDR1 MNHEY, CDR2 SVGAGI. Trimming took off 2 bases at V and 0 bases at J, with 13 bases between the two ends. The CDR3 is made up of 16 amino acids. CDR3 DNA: TGTGCCAGCAGTTACCGCGTCGGGGGAGCTAACTATGGCTACACCTTC. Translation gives CASSYRVGGANYGYTF.

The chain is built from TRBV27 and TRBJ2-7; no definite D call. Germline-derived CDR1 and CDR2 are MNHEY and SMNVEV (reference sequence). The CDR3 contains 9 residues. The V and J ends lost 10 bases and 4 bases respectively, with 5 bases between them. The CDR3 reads CAKRYEQYF. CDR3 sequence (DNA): TGTGCCAAACGATACGAGCAGTACTTC.

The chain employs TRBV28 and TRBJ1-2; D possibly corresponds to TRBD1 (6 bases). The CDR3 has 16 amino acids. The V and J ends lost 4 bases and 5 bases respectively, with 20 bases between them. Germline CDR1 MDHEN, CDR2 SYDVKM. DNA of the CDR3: TGTGCCAGCAGTTCGAATCGGGGGCTGTATGAGTATGGCTACACCTTC. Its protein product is CASSSNRGLYEYGYTF.

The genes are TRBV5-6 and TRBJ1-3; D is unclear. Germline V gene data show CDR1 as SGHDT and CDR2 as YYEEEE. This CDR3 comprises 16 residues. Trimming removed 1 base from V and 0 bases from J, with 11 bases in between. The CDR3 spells CASSLSTNPSGNTIYF. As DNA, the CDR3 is TGTGCCAGCAGCTTGTCGACGAACCCCTCTGGAAACACCATATATTTT.

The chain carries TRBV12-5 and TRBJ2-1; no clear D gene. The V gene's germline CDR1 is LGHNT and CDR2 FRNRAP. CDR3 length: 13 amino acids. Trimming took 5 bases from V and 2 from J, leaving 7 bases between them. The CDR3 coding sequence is TGTGCTAGTGGTCCGGGCGCCTACAATGAGCAGTTCTTC. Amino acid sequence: CASGPGAYNEQFF.

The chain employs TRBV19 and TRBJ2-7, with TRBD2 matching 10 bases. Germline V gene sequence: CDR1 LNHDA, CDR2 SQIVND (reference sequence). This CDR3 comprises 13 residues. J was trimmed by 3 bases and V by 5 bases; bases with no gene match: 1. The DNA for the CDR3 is TGTGCCAGTAGTGCTAGCGGGAGCTACGAGCAGTACTTC. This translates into CASSASGSYEQYF.